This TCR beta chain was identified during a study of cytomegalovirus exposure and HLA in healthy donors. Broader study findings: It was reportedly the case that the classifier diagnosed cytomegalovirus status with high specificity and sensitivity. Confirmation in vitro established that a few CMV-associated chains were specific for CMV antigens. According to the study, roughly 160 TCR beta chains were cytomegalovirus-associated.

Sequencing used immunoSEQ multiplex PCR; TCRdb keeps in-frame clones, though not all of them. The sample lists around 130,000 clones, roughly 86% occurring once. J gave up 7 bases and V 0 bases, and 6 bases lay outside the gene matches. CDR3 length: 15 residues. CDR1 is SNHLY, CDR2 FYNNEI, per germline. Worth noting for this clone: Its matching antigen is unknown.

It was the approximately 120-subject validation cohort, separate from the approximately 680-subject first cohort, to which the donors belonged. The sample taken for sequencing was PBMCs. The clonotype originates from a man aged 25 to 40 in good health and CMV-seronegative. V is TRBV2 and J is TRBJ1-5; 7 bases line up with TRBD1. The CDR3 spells CASSEAGRGQQPQHF. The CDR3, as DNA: TGTGCCAGCAGTGAAGCGGGAAGGGGGCAACAGCCCCAGCATTTT.